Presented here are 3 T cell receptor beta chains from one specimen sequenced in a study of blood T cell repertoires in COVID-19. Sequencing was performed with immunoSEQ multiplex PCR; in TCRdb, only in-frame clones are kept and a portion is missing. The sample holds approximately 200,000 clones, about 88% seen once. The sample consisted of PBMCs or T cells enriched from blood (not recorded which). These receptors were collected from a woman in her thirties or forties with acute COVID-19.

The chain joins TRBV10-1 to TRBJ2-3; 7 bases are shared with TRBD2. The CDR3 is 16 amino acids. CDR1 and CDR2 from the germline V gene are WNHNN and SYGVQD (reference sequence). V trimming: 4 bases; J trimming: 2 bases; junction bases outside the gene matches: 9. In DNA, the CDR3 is TGCGCCAGCAGTGCCCGTCGTGCGGGGGACACAGATACGCAGTATTTT. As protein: CASSARRAGDTDTQYF.

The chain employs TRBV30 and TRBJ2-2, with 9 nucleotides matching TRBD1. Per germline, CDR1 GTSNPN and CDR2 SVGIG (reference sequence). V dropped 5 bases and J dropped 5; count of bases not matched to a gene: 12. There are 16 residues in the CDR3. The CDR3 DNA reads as TGTGCCTGGGGGGGACAGGGCCCTCAACGGACCGGGGAGCTGTTTTTT. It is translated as CAWGGQGPQRTGELFF.

CDR3 amino acids: CASSFPGVSGNTIYF. In DNA form, the CDR3 reads TGTGCCAGCAGTTTCCCGGGTGTCTCCGGAAACACCATATATTTT. The chain combines TRBV28 with TRBJ1-3; D is undetermined. The germline CDR1 and CDR2 sequences are MDHEN and SYDVKM. Trimming stripped 3 bases from V and 4 bases from J, with 13 bases between. This CDR3 is built from 15 residues.